This T cell receptor beta chain was identified in a study of long-term antiretroviral therapy in people with HIV. Worth noting for this clone: What it binds is not known.

The CDR3 contains 16 residues. CDR1 SGHDT and CDR2 YYEEEE come from the germline V gene. V was clipped by 2 bases and J by 3 bases, with 17 bases between them. The libraries were made with immunoSEQ v3.0 at survey level. Assay used: immunoSEQ multiplex PCR; TCRdb lists only in-frame clones, some missing. The table includes some 15,000 clones, 88% detected once. Study outcomes and limitations: HIV repertoires spanned tighter CDR3 length ranges than controls did. ART adherence was not documented, and neither viral resistance nor therapy changes had any data.

The sample consisted of unsorted PBMCs, taken 0.7 years before starting antiretroviral therapy. The sequence was obtained from a man in his fifties with HIV. This rearrangement joins TRBV5-6 to TRBJ1-2; TRBD1 is a possible D gene (6 bases). CDR3 in DNA: TGTGCCAGCAGCTTACCCTCGGGGGCTTACGACTATGGCTACACCTTC. The encoded protein is CASSLPSGAYDYGYTF.